The 28 T cell receptor beta chains below were found in one sample sequenced in a study of T cell repertoires in cytomegalovirus infection. One entry per CDR3 protein, called by TCRdb with MiXCR from the reads. The sample has 290,000 or so distinct CDR3 sequences, approximately 10% seen once. Sequenced material: PBMCs. These receptor sequences come from a human donor in good health (CMV status not recorded). Some clones in this sample may be carry-over from other donors' samples.

Ten or more counts support this clonotype. The J gene is TRBJ1-2, the V gene TRBV5-4; 7 nucleotides match TRBD1. Germline V gene lookup returns CDR1 SGHNT and CDR2 YYREEE (reference sequence). The CDR3 is 15 residues long. The J segment lost 2 bases and the V segment lost 4 bases, leaving 8 bases of the junction unmatched. The CDR3 reads CASSQRGQLNYGYTF. In nucleotides, the CDR3 is TGTGCCAGCAGCCAAAGGGGGCAGCTGAACTATGGCTACACCTTC.

This clonotype was counted at least ten times. The gene calls are TRBV28 and TRBJ2-3, with a weak D call TRBD1 (6 bases). The CDR3 length is 15 residues. Germline CDR1 is MDHEN and CDR2 is SYDVKM. Trimming stripped 3 bases from V and 0 bases from J, with 10 bases between. The CDR3 is CASSLDSLSTDTQYF. The CDR3 bases are TGTGCCAGCAGTTTGGACAGTCTTAGCACAGATACGCAGTATTTT.

This clonotype was recorded at least ten times. The chain uses TRBV29-1 and TRBJ1-1, with D unclear. This CDR3 is built from 11 residues. V gave up 4 bases and J gave up 0 bases, with 3 bases separating them. Germline CDR1 SQVTM, CDR2 ANQGSEA. The CDR3 DNA sequence: TGCAGCGTTGCTCTGAACACTGAAGCTTTCTTT. Residues: CSVALNTEAFF.

Many counts were recorded for this clonotype. The chain employs TRBV12-3 or TRBV12-4 and TRBJ2-7; 10 bases are shared with TRBD1. V lost 7 bases and J lost 1; bases outside the gene matches: 4. There are 14 residues in the CDR3. The CDR3 here is CASKPGQGSYEQYF. CDR3 DNA: TGTGCCAGCAAACCGGGACAGGGGTCCTACGAGCAGTACTTC.

The genes are TRBV9 and TRBJ2-1; D ambiguous. Per the germline V gene, CDR1 is SGDLS and CDR2 is YYNGEE. The CDR3 consists of 15 residues. Trimming cost V 0 bases and J 1 base, with 8 bases left between them. The CDR3 reads CASSVDDGSYNEQFF. The CDR3 DNA reads TGTGCCAGCAGCGTAGACGACGGATCCTACAATGAGCAGTTCTTC.

This clonotype was counted many times. V gene TRBV25-1 combines with J gene TRBJ1-5; TRBD1 agrees at 8 bases. J was trimmed by 4 bases and V by 5 bases; bases with no gene match: 4. CDR1 is MGHDK, CDR2 SYGVNS, per germline. The CDR3 consists of 14 residues. CDR3 residues: CASSTGQGNQPQHF. The CDR3 nucleotides are TGTGCCAGCAGTACTGGACAGGGTAATCAGCCCCAGCATTTT.

At least ten counts were recorded for this clonotype. The V call is TRBV20-1, the J call TRBJ2-7, with unresolved D. The CDR3 length is 13 residues. CDR1 is DFQATT and CDR2 is SNEGSKA in the germline V gene (reference sequence). Trimming stripped 1 base from V and 3 bases from J, with 10 bases between. Written as DNA, the CDR3 is TGCAGTGCTAGAGTTCCGGGTTACTACGAGCAGTACGTC. Translated, it gives CSARVPGYYEQYV.

This clonotype showed up just a few times. The chain couples TRBV10-3 to TRBJ2-2, with D possibly being TRBD1 (7 bases). The CDR3 spans 16 residues. Germline V gives CDR1 ENHRY, CDR2 SYGVKD. V shed 10 bases and J shed 0 bases, with 18 bases lying between them. The CDR3 DNA follows: TGTGCCACGGTTACGGGCGGGACAGCGAACACCGGGGAGCTGTTTTTT. This gives the protein CATVTGGTANTGELFF.

This clonotype was detected ten times or more. V usage is TRBV6-2 or TRBV6-3 and J usage is TRBJ2-7, with 9 bases matching TRBD2. CDR3 length: 17 amino acids. The trim removed 2 bases at V and 1 base at J, leaving 9 bases unmatched. Germline lookup yields CDR1 MNHEY and CDR2 SVGEGT. CDR3 sequence (DNA): TGTGCCAGCAGTTACACCCCCGGGACTAGCTTTTCCTACGAGCAGTACGTC. Translating it yields CASSYTPGTSFSYEQYV.

This chain connects TRBV20-1 to TRBJ2-5; no definite D call. Germline loops: CDR1 DFQATT, CDR2 SNEGSKA (reference sequence). The CDR3 loop spans 14 amino acids. The ends were cut back, 3 bases at V and 1 base at J, with 12 bases in the middle. CDR3 in DNA: TGCAGTGCTAGGCAGCCCGACGGCCAAGAGACCCAGTACTTC. This gives the protein CSARQPDGQETQYF.

In this sample, this clonotype turned up many times. This chain links TRBV19 with TRBJ2-2, with TRBD1 matching over 8 bases. Germline V lookup: CDR1 LNHDA, CDR2 SQIVND (reference sequence). V was clipped by 7 bases and J by 0 bases; unmatched bases: 4. The CDR3 totals 15 residues. This CDR3 is CASTLTGANTGELFF. As DNA, the CDR3 is TGTGCCAGTACCCTGACAGGGGCGAACACCGGGGAGCTGTTTTTT.

This clonotype appeared many times. The chain combines TRBV28 with TRBJ2-5; possibly TRBD1 for D (6 bases). Germline loops: CDR1 MDHEN, CDR2 SYDVKM. The ends were cut back, 10 bases at V and 5 bases at J, with 17 bases in the middle. The CDR3 loop spans 13 amino acids. CDR3 sequence (DNA): TGTGCCACCATCACAGGGTCTTGGGAGACCCAGTACTTC. As protein: CATITGSWETQYF.

A word on this clonotype: A much larger clone lies one base from this, so it may be a read error. V is TRBV18 and J is TRBJ1-6; a weak D match, TRBD1 (5 bases). Germline V lookup: CDR1 KGHSH, CDR2 LQKENI. The CDR3 is made up of 13 amino acids. The CDR3 sequence: CDSSFQQGIGLHF. The CDR3 bases are TGTGACAGCTCATTCCAGCAGGGAATTGGCCTCCACTTT.

This chain uses TRBV6-8 with TRBJ1-2, with TRBD1 matching 8 bases. With 2 bases clipped from V and 4 bases from J, the junction kept 3 bases outside the gene matches. Per germline, CDR1 MNHGY and CDR2 SAAAGT. CDR3 length: 14 amino acids. Written as DNA, the CDR3 is TGTGCCAGCAGTTACGGGACAGGAATCTATGGCTACACCTTC. This codes for CASSYGTGIYGYTF.

This clonotype was found many times. The CDR3 region is CASSLVGTSGAGDTQYF. The CDR3 nucleotides read TGTGCCAGCAGCTTAGTTGGGACTAGCGGGGCAGGAGATACGCAGTATTTT. The chain uses TRBV7-2 and TRBJ2-3; 13 bases align to TRBD2. The germline V gene encodes CDR1 SGHTA and CDR2 FQGNSA. V shed 1 base and J 5 bases; nucleotides not matched to a gene: 6. The CDR3 has 17 residues. The full variable domain, completed using reference TRBV7-2 and TRBJ2-3, is GAGVSQSPSNKVTEKGKDVELRCDPISGHTALYWYRQSLGQGLEFLIYFQGNSAPDKSGLPSDRFSAERTGGSVSTLTIQRTQQEDSAVYLCASSLVGTSGAGDTQYFGPGTRLTVL.

This clonotype was seen many times. V is TRBV29-1 and J is TRBJ2-6; D is ambiguous. CDR1 is SQVTM and CDR2 is ANQGSEA in the germline V gene. This CDR3 spans 16 amino acids. V lost 0 bases to trimming and J lost 0 bases, with 9 bases between them. CDR3 DNA: TGCAGCGTTGAAGATCCTTTCACCTCTGGGGCCAACGTCCTGACTTTC. Its translation is CSVEDPFTSGANVLTF.

The chain joins TRBV4-3 to TRBJ2-3; 8 nucleotides match TRBD2. The germline gives CDR1 LGHNA, CDR2 YSLEER. The ends lost 0 bases at V and 9 bases at J; junction bases unmatched: 11. There are 16 residues in the CDR3. The CDR3 loop reads CASSQDLEAGANTQYF. CDR3 DNA: TGCGCCAGCAGCCAAGATCTGGAAGCGGGGGCCAACACGCAGTATTTT.

This clonotype has a count of ten or more. This chain joins TRBV6-2 or TRBV6-3 and TRBJ1-5, with a tentative D call TRBD1 (5 bases). The V gene lost 5 bases and the J gene lost 3 bases, with 11 bases spanning the gap. This CDR3 is 14 amino acids long. Germline V gene data show CDR1 as MNHEY and CDR2 as SVGEGT. The CDR3 bases are TGTGCCAGCAGTCCGGGGCTTATCAATCAGCCCCAGCATTTT. It specifies CASSPGLINQPQHF.

This clonotype was counted only a few times. The gene calls are TRBV2 and TRBJ2-3; no clear D gene. V lost 0 bases, J lost 4 bases, and 8 bases lay in between. The CDR3 sequence is 14 residues long. Looked up from germline, CDR1 is SNHLY and CDR2 is FYNNEI. The chain's CDR3 is CASSEALGSDTQYF. CDR3 in DNA: TGTGCCAGCAGTGAAGCGCTCGGGTCAGATACGCAGTATTTT.

This clonotype occurred many times. The V call is TRBV18, the J call TRBJ2-3; 8 nucleotides match TRBD1. The CDR3 covers 15 residues. V lost 2 bases to trimming and J lost 4 bases; unmatched junction nucleotides: 5. The germline CDR1 and CDR2 sequences are KGHSH and LQKENI. CDR3 sequence reads: CASSPNGQGADTQYF. The CDR3 DNA is TGTGCCAGCTCACCAAACGGACAGGGCGCAGATACGCAGTATTTT.

This clonotype was detected many times. J is TRBJ1-1 and V is TRBV7-9, with D hard to call. Germline assignment: CDR1 SEHNR and CDR2 FQNEAQ (reference sequence). This CDR3 region has 18 residues. V lost 5 bases, J lost 5 bases, and 27 bases lay in between. This CDR3 reads CASSRYPGKISLVTEAFF. CDR3 in DNA: TGTGCCAGCAGCCGTTATCCGGGAAAAATTTCCCTGGTTACTGAAGCTTTCTTT.

This clonotype was seen repeatedly, ten times or more. This chain connects TRBV29-1 to TRBJ1-2; TRBD1 might be the D (5 bases). Germline V gene data show CDR1 as SQVTM and CDR2 as ANQGSEA. The ends were cut back, 2 bases at V and 12 bases at J, with 13 bases in the middle. The CDR3 runs 11 residues. The CDR3 here is CSVEQGGAHTF. CDR3 nucleotide sequence: TGCAGCGTTGAACAAGGAGGGGCTCACACCTTC.

This clonotype was seen many times. V gene TRBV12-3 or TRBV12-4 combines with J gene TRBJ1-6; D is unclear. Trimming cost V 7 bases and J 8 bases, with 21 bases left between them. The CDR3 is made up of 16 amino acids. Here the CDR3 DNA reads TGTGCCAGCACCCCCTCCGGAGTTGCAGATCATTCACCCCTCCACTTT. It translates to CASTPSGVADHSPLHF.

In its sample, this clonotype was seen a few times. The chain has TRBV28 and TRBJ2-5; 7 bases agree with TRBD2. This CDR3 is 14 amino acids long. J lost 1 base, V lost 3 bases, and 2 bases had no gene match. Germline lookup yields CDR1 MDHEN and CDR2 SYDVKM. CDR3 sequence reads: CASSLSGVQETQYF. Written as DNA, the CDR3 is TGTGCCAGCAGTTTGAGCGGGGTCCAAGAGACCCAGTACTTC. Filled out from reference TRBV28 and TRBJ2-5, the complete variable domain reads DVKVTQSSRYLVKRTGEKVFLECVQDMDHENMFWYRQDPGLGLRLIYFSYDVKMKEKGDIPEGYSVSREKKERFSLILESASTNQTSMYLCASSLSGVQETQYFGPGTRLLVL.

This clonotype occurred many times. The chain carries TRBV6-1 and TRBJ1-3, with D perhaps TRBD1 (5 bases). The V and J ends lost 5 bases and 4 bases respectively, with 15 bases between them. CDR3 length equals 15 residues. Germline V CDR1 and CDR2: MNHNS, SASEGT. The CDR3 reads CASSYSGAPGNTIYF. In DNA, the CDR3 is TGTGCCAGCAGTTATTCTGGGGCGCCGGGAAACACCATATATTTT.

This clonotype appeared many times. The chain employs TRBV12-3 or TRBV12-4 and TRBJ1-2; perhaps TRBD1 as D (5 bases). The CDR3 length is 16 residues. Trimming removed 7 bases from V and 2 bases from J, with 20 bases in between. The chain's CDR3 is CASTFFLGGENYGYTF. The CDR3 nucleotides are TGTGCCAGCACTTTCTTCCTCGGGGGAGAGAACTATGGCTACACCTTC.

The V call is TRBV20-1, the J call TRBJ2-2; 7 bases are a match to TRBD2. V was pared by 0 bases and J by 1 base, with 5 bases of the junction left unmatched. The germline V gene encodes CDR1 DFQATT and CDR2 SNEGSKA (reference sequence). This CDR3 is 16 amino acids long. The CDR3 region is CSARDWASGNTGELFF. The DNA of the CDR3 is TGCAGTGCTAGAGATTGGGCTAGCGGGAACACCGGGGAGCTGTTTTTT.

This chain uses TRBV20-1 with TRBJ2-1; D unresolved. The CDR3 has 11 amino acids. V was trimmed by 2 bases and J by 8 bases, leaving 7 bases between them. CDR1 is DFQATT and CDR2 is SNEGSKA in the germline V gene (reference sequence). The CDR3 sequence: CSARPYDEQFF. Here the CDR3 DNA reads TGCAGTGCTAGACCATACGATGAGCAGTTCTTC.